This TCR beta chain emerged from a study of cytomegalovirus exposure and HLA in healthy donors. Study-level results: Relative to the roughly 640-donor mean, N-insertions were reportedly fewer in an Asian-associated ancestry cluster in a later analysis.

V lost 8 bases, J lost 7 bases, and 9 bases lay in between. The CDR3 covers 11 residues. Looked up from germline, CDR1 is SNHLY and CDR2 is FYNNEI. The PCR had 60 Vbeta and 13 Jbeta primers. Only in-frame clones appear in the TCRdb table, and some are missing; sequencing was by immunoSEQ multiplex PCR. The table records about 160,000 clones, more than 75% of them present only once. Notes on this clone: What it binds is not known.

Sequenced: PBMCs. This receptor was obtained from a human donor in good health. V usage is TRBV2 and J usage is TRBJ2-1; D is uncertain. The CDR3: CASFQDNEQFF. The CDR3, as DNA: TGTGCCAGCTTCCAGGATAATGAGCAGTTCTTC.